Each of the 27 T cell receptor beta chains below was sequenced from the same sample in a study of T cell responses to AZD1222 COVID-19 vaccine. Using immunoSEQ multiplex PCR, the repertoire was profiled, and TCRdb retains in-frame clones only, with some absent. The repertoire holds roughly 190,000 clones, approximately 90% seen once, with roughly 4% in the top ten. This specimen was peripheral blood, taken 28 days after the second dose of the MenACWY control vaccine. The receptors originated from an adult who received the MenACWY meningococcal vaccine as a control.

The V gene is TRBV7-8, the J gene TRBJ2-5, with 10 bases matching TRBD1. Per the germline V gene, CDR1 is SGHVS and CDR2 is FQNEAQ. This CDR3 is built from 15 residues. The trim removed 10 bases at V and 4 bases at J, leaving 12 bases unmatched. CDR3 sequence reads: CATRDRGHLGETQYF. CDR3 coding DNA: TGTGCCACCCGGGACAGGGGTCATTTGGGAGAGACCCAGTACTTC.

The chain recombines TRBV19 with TRBJ2-7; D perhaps matches TRBD2 (6 bases). The V gene lost 5 bases and the J gene lost 6 bases, with 20 bases spanning the gap. Germline CDR1 reads LNHDA; CDR2 reads SQIVND (reference sequence). CDR3 length: 15 residues. CDR3 sequence: CASSAFTGTPSEQYF. CDR3 bases: TGTGCCAGTAGTGCTTTCACCGGGACTCCCAGCGAGCAGTACTTC.

As concerns this clone: A read error may account for a junction end that differs from germline. V usage is TRBV5-8 and J usage is TRBJ1-2; no reliable D call. Per the germline V gene, CDR1 is SGHTS and CDR2 is YDEGEE. CDR3 length: 11 residues. The CDR3 DNA is TGTGCCAGCAGCCGCGTCTTCGGGGAATCCTTC. Translation: CASSRVFGESF.

This chain links TRBV10-3 with TRBJ2-2; weak D call: TRBD2 (6 bases). Trimming removed 2 bases from V and 4 bases from J, with 11 bases in between. The germline gives CDR1 ENHRY, CDR2 SYGVKD. The CDR3 contains 15 residues. DNA for the CDR3: TGTGCCATCAGTGAGGCGGTGGGGGGCACCGGGGAGCTGTTTTTT. This sequence encodes CAISEAVGGTGELFF.

This chain joins TRBV6-5 and TRBJ2-3, with 13 positions matching TRBD2. The V and J ends lost 6 bases and 5 bases, in that order; junction bases with no gene match: 5. CDR3 length equals 15 residues. Per the germline V gene, CDR1 is MNHEY and CDR2 is SVGAGI. The CDR3 is CASRGLAGEIDTQYF. The CDR3 DNA reads TGTGCCAGCAGAGGACTAGCGGGAGAGATAGATACGCAGTATTTT.

V gene TRBV6-2 or TRBV6-3 combines with J gene TRBJ2-7; D unclear. The ends were cut back, 2 bases at V and 7 bases at J, with 9 bases in the middle. The CDR3 has 12 residues. Germline V CDR1 and CDR2: MNHEY, SVGEGT. CDR3 protein: CASSYPGGEQYF. In DNA, the CDR3 is TGTGCCAGCAGTTACCCGGGTGGGGAGCAGTACTTC.

This clone was seen only once. The CDR3 DNA sequence: TGTGCCAGCAGCTCCGGACAGGGCCTAAATTATGGCTACACCTTC. This translates into CASSSGQGLNYGYTF. This chain links TRBV7-2 with TRBJ1-2, with 8 bases aligning to TRBD1. CDR3 length: 15 amino acids. In germline, CDR1 is SGHTA, CDR2 FQGNSA. With V trimmed by 4 bases and J by 5 bases, 9 bases remained unmatched. Together with reference TRBV7-2 and TRBJ1-2, the CDR3 gives the full variable domain: GAGVSQSPSNKVTEKGKDVELRCDPISGHTALYWYRQSLGQGLEFLIYFQGNSAPDKSGLPSDRFSAERTGGSVSTLTIQRTQQEDSAVYLCASSSGQGLNYGYTFGSGTRLTVV.

The chain has TRBV30 and TRBJ1-3; no clear D gene. Deletions cut 4 bases from V and 5 bases from J, with 9 bases between. Germline V CDR1 and CDR2: GTSNPN, SVGIG (reference sequence). The CDR3 totals 12 residues. CDR3 loop: CAWKGARNTIYF. CDR3 bases: TGTGCCTGGAAAGGAGCCCGAAACACCATATATTTT.

V usage is TRBV13 and J usage is TRBJ1-1; perhaps TRBD1 as D (6 bases). V was cut by 2 bases and J by 5 bases, with 12 bases left in between. The CDR3 is made up of 14 amino acids. Germline loops: CDR1 PRHDT, CDR2 FYEKMQ (reference sequence). The CDR3: CASSLLGGKTEAFF. The CDR3 DNA follows: TGTGCCAGCAGCTTACTAGGGGGAAAAACTGAAGCTTTCTTT.

The chain combines TRBV6-6 with TRBJ1-4, with 7 bases lining up with TRBD1. The V and J ends lost 5 bases and 7 bases, in that order; junction bases with no gene match: 7. CDR3 length: 14 amino acids. CDR1 is MNHNY and CDR2 is SVGAGI in the germline V gene (reference sequence). CDR3 sequence (DNA): TGTGCCAGCAGTAGACAGGGAAGGGTTGAAAAACTGTTTTTT. Its protein is CASSRQGRVEKLFF.

The chain combines TRBV7-6 with TRBJ2-7; D gene ambiguous. V was pared by 2 bases and J by 3 bases, with 11 bases between. The CDR3 loop spans 14 amino acids. Germline-derived CDR1 and CDR2 are SGHVS and FNYEAQ. The CDR3 sequence: CASSLRENYYEQYF. The CDR3 DNA is TGTGCCAGCAGCTTAAGGGAAAACTACTACGAGCAGTACTTC.

The gene calls are TRBV2 and TRBJ1-2; D gene ambiguous. V lost 1 base and J 2 bases, leaving 11 bases between the germline ends. The CDR3 contains 15 residues. From germline, CDR1 is SNHLY and CDR2 FYNNEI. The CDR3 here is CASSEGLAPNYGYTF. Here the CDR3 DNA reads TGTGCCAGCAGTGAAGGGTTGGCCCCCAACTATGGCTACACCTTC.

V and J are TRBV11-3 and TRBJ2-1, with 16 bases identical to TRBD2. The CDR3 covers 17 residues. Germline values: CDR1 SGHNT, CDR2 YENEEA. Trimming removed 4 bases from V and 8 bases from J; junction bases left unmatched: 8. The CDR3 is CASSSAMGLAGGDEQFF. CDR3 nucleotide sequence: TGTGCCAGCAGCTCCGCAATGGGACTAGCGGGAGGGGATGAGCAGTTCTTC. Full variable domain (remainder filled in from reference TRBV11-3 and TRBJ2-1): EAGVVQSPRYKIIEKKQPVAFWCNPISGHNTLYWYLQNLGQGPELLIRYENEEAVDDSQLPKDRFSAERLKGVDSTLKIQPAELGDSAVYLCASSSAMGLAGGDEQFFGPGTRLTVL.

The chain uses TRBV18 and TRBJ1-1; D call uncertain. The V end lost 1 base, the J end lost 10 bases, and 10 bases lay between the germline ends. CDR1 and CDR2 from the germline V gene are KGHSH and LQKENI. The CDR3 is 12 residues long. This chain's CDR3 is CASSPLEGRAFF. CDR3 DNA: TGTGCCAGCTCACCACTGGAGGGAAGAGCTTTCTTT.

CDR3 sequence: CASSPSGGTNEKLFF. The DNA for the CDR3 is TGCGCCAGCAGCCCCTCGGGAGGAACTAATGAAAAACTGTTTTTT. The gene calls are TRBV5-1 and TRBJ1-4; no clear D gene. V shed 4 bases and J shed 1 base, with 11 bases lying between them. CDR3 length: 15 amino acids. Germline assignment: CDR1 SGHRS and CDR2 YFSETQ.

This chain connects TRBV4-1 to TRBJ1-2; a possible D gene is TRBD1 (6 bases). The V gene lost 0 bases and the J gene lost 2 bases, with 10 bases spanning the gap. CDR1 and CDR2 (germline): MGHRA, YSYEKL. The CDR3 is 15 amino acids. This CDR3 is CASSQEGALNYGYTF. The CDR3 nucleotides are TGCGCCAGCAGCCAAGAGGGGGCCCTGAACTATGGCTACACCTTC.

The chain recombines TRBV7-9 with TRBJ1-5; maybe TRBD1 (6 bases). Between the trimmed V and J ends, which lost 5 bases and 3 bases, there was a span of 11 bases. Germline V gene sequence: CDR1 SEHNR, CDR2 FQNEAQ (reference sequence). The CDR3 covers 14 residues. The DNA for the CDR3 is TGTGCCAGCAGCCCCGGACAGCTCAATCAGCCCCAGCATTTT. Translated, it gives CASSPGQLNQPQHF.

The J gene is TRBJ2-7, the V gene TRBV3-1 (or the pseudogene TRBV3-2); weak D call: TRBD2 (6 bases). Germline loops: CDR1 LGHDT, CDR2 YNNKEL (reference sequence). V was clipped by 1 base and J by 4 bases, with 17 bases between them. The CDR3 is made up of 16 amino acids. CDR3 protein: CASSQANRDWGYEQYF. The DNA for the CDR3 is TGTGCCAGCAGCCAAGCAAACCGGGACTGGGGATACGAGCAGTACTTC.

This clone has just one count. The CDR3 DNA follows: TGTGCCAGTAGTATAGGCAGGGACTCAGATACGCAGTATTTT. Translation gives CASSIGRDSDTQYF. The chain has TRBV19 and TRBJ2-3; TRBD2 might be the D (6 bases). CDR1 and CDR2 (germline): LNHDA, SQIVND (reference sequence). The CDR3 contains 14 residues. The V and J ends lost 1 base and 4 bases respectively, with 9 bases between them.

This chain connects TRBV7-9 to TRBJ2-1; the match to TRBD2 covers 8 bases. This CDR3 has 15 amino acids. Germline lookup yields CDR1 SEHNR and CDR2 FQNEAQ (reference sequence). Trimming at V came to 5 bases and at J to 7 bases, leaving 10 bases not matched to a gene. The CDR3 region is CASSPGLAGENEQFF. The CDR3 nucleotides are TGTGCCAGCAGCCCCGGGCTAGCGGGTGAAAATGAGCAGTTCTTC.

The chain couples TRBV19 to TRBJ2-3; the D gene is possibly TRBD1 (5 bases). From germline, CDR1 is LNHDA and CDR2 SQIVND (reference sequence). V was pared by 5 bases and J by 3 bases, with 18 bases between. The CDR3 is 16 amino acids. CDR3 in DNA: TGTGCCAGTAGTCTCCGAAGGGGCGGAAGGACAGATACGCAGTATTTT. It encodes CASSLRRGGRTDTQYF.

The chain has TRBV5-5 and TRBJ2-7; D remains ambiguous. The CDR3 loop spans 15 amino acids. V lost 0 bases and J 0 bases, leaving 10 bases between the germline ends. Germline lookup yields CDR1 SGHKS and CDR2 YYEKEE (reference sequence). CDR3 sequence: CASSLERWASYEQYF. CDR3 coding DNA: TGTGCCAGCAGCTTGGAAAGGTGGGCCTCCTACGAGCAGTACTTC.

The chain links TRBV3-1 (or the pseudogene TRBV3-2) to TRBJ2-7; maybe TRBD2 (6 bases). V was trimmed by 4 bases and J by 3 bases, leaving 10 bases between them. CDR1 and CDR2 (germline): LGHDT, YNNKEL (reference sequence). The CDR3 contains 13 residues. The CDR3 spells CASSRGGNYEQYF. The CDR3 DNA reads as TGTGCCAGCAGCCGTGGGGGGAACTACGAGCAGTACTTC.

This clone has a single count. The CDR3 region is CASSFRRGTRETQYF. CDR3 DNA sequence: TGTGCCAGCAGTTTTAGGCGCGGGACTAGGGAGACCCAGTACTTC. The J gene is TRBJ2-5, the V gene TRBV27, with 8 nucleotides matching TRBD2. V shed 3 bases, J shed 5 bases, and the junction held 8 bases outside the gene matches. The CDR3 runs 15 residues. CDR1 and CDR2 (germline): MNHEY, SMNVEV (reference sequence).

V is TRBV5-1 and J is TRBJ2-1; 12 nucleotides match TRBD2. Germline CDR1 SGHRS, CDR2 YFSETQ. This CDR3 is 14 amino acids long. V lost 6 bases, J lost 10 bases, and 8 bases stayed unmatched. The CDR3 here is CASTQTSGSLEQFF. In DNA, the CDR3 is TGCGCCAGCACCCAGACTAGCGGGAGCTTAGAGCAGTTCTTC.

The V and J genes are TRBV19 and TRBJ2-7; 7 bases are a match to TRBD1. V trimming: 3 bases; J trimming: 2 bases; junction bases outside the gene matches: 4. Germline lookup yields CDR1 LNHDA and CDR2 SQIVND (reference sequence). The CDR3 runs to 14 residues. The CDR3 spells CASSIRDSPYEQYF. The CDR3 DNA reads TGTGCCAGTAGTATCCGGGACAGTCCCTACGAGCAGTACTTC.

V gene TRBV15 combines with J gene TRBJ1-6; TRBD1 is a possible D gene (6 bases). Trimming removed 0 bases from V and 10 bases from J, with 16 bases in between. Germline CDR1 and CDR2: LNHNV and YYDKDF (reference sequence). There are 16 residues in the CDR3. In DNA, the CDR3 is TGTGCCACCAGCAGAGATGGACAGAGGGCGCGGTCACCCCTCCACTTT. It is translated as CATSRDGQRARSPLHF.